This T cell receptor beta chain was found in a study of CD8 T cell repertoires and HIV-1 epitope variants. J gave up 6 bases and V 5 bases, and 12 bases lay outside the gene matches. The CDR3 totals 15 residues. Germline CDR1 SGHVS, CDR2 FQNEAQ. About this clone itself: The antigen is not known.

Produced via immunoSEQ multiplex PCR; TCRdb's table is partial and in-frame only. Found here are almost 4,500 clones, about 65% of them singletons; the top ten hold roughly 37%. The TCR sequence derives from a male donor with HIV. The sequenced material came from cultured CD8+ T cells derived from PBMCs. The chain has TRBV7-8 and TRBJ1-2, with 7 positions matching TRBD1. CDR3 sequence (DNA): TGTGCCAGCAGCCAAGGGTCAGGCCAGGGGGATGGCTACACCTTC. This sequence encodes CASSQGSGQGDGYTF.